The clone carrying this T cell receptor (beta chain) was observed once. Antigen specificity is unknown. This specimen comes from a study of cytomegalovirus exposure and HLA in healthy donors. Study outcomes and limitations: As was reported, the classifier diagnosed cytomegalovirus status with high specificity and sensitivity. As confirmed in vitro, three CMV-associated chains were specific for CMV antigens. Researchers counted roughly 160 TCR beta chains as cytomegalovirus-associated.

V lost 2 bases, J lost 2 bases, and 7 bases lay in between. The CDR3 consists of 13 residues. CDR1 is SGHAT, CDR2 FQNNGV, per germline. Profiled with immunoSEQ multiplex PCR; TCRdb holds only in-frame clones, not every one. The sample contains roughly 130,000 clones, 88% of which appear only once. Sample: PBMCs. The receptor was derived from a man aged 25-45 years in good health and CMV-seronegative. The rearrangement joins TRBV11-2 to TRBJ2-7; no firm D call. The CDR3 is CASSLSLTYEQYF. In nucleotides, the CDR3 is TGTGCCAGCAGCTTATCTCTAACCTACGAGCAGTACTTC. The full variable domain, completed using reference TRBV11-2 and TRBJ2-7, is EAGVAQSPRYKIIEKRQSVAFWCNPISGHATLYWYQQILGQGPKLLIQFQNNGVVDDSQLPKDRFSAERLKGVDSTLKIQPAKLEDSAVYLCASSLSLTYEQYFGPGTRLTVT.